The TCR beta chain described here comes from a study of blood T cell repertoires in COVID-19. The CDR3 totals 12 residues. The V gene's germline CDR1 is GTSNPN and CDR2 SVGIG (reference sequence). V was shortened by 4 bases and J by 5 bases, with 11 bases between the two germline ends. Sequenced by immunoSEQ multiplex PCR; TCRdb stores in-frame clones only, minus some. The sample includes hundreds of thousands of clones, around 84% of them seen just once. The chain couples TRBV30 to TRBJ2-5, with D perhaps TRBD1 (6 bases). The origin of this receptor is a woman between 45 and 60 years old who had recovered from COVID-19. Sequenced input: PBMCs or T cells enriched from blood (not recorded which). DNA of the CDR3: TGTGCCTGGAAACAGGGATCGGAGACCCAGTACTTC. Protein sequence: CAWKQGSETQYF. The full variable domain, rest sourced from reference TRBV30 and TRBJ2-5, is SQTIHQWPATLVQPVGSPLSLECTVEGTSNPNLYWYRQAAGRGLQLLFYSVGIGQISSEVPQNLSASRPQDRQFILSSKKLLLSDSGFYLCAWKQGSETQYFGPGTRLLVL.